What follows are 29 T cell receptor beta chains derived from one specimen sequenced in a study of blood T cell repertoires in COVID-19. Profiling relied on immunoSEQ multiplex PCR, and the TCRdb table lists in-frame clones only, not all of them. The sample has 150,000 to 200,000 clones, 82% seen once. Sequencing was performed on peripheral blood. The receptors come from a woman aged 25 to 45 with acute or convalescent COVID-19.

V and J are TRBV6-4 and TRBJ1-1; D remains unclear. Per germline, CDR1 MRHNA and CDR2 SNTAGT. V lost 3 bases, J lost 3 bases, and 8 bases lay in between. The CDR3 has 13 amino acids. In DNA, the CDR3 is TGTGCCAGCAGTGAGGACTGGGACACTGAAGCTTTCTTT. Amino acids: CASSEDWDTEAFF.

This clone was seen a few times. CDR3 region: CASSLGQRDIQYF. In nucleotides, the CDR3 is TGTGCCAGCAGCTTGGGGCAGAGGGACATTCAGTACTTC. This rearrangement joins TRBV5-6 to TRBJ2-4, with a weak D call TRBD2 (5 bases). CDR1 and CDR2 (germline): SGHDT, YYEEEE. With 0 bases removed from V and 8 bases from J, the gap between germline ends came to 9 bases. This CDR3 spans 13 amino acids.

The rearrangement uses TRBV7-9 and TRBJ2-7, with 14 bases matching TRBD2. The germline V gene encodes CDR1 SEHNR and CDR2 FQNEAQ (reference sequence). After removal of 5 bases from V and 4 bases from J, the junction contained 4 bases not matched to a gene. CDR3 size: 15 residues. The CDR3 is CASSPRTSGGYEQYF. For the CDR3, the DNA is TGTGCCAGCAGCCCACGGACTAGCGGGGGGTACGAGCAGTACTTC.

V usage is TRBV11-3 and J usage is TRBJ2-1; 8 nucleotides align to TRBD1. The CDR3 length is 12 residues. V gave up 6 bases and J gave up 9 bases; unmatched junction bases: 4. In germline, CDR1 is SGHNT, CDR2 YENEEA. The CDR3 region has the DNA TGTGCCAGCAGTCCAGGGGGCTTTGAGCAGTTCTTC. Translating gives CASSPGGFEQFF.

This sequence joins TRBV20-1 and TRBJ1-1; D gene ambiguous. Deletions cut 0 bases from V and 9 bases from J, with 5 bases between. The germline CDR1 and CDR2 sequences are DFQATT and SNEGSKA (reference sequence). This CDR3 contains 10 residues. The CDR3 protein is CSARESKAFF. DNA of the CDR3: TGCAGTGCTAGAGAGTCAAAAGCTTTCTTT.

The rearrangement uses TRBV11-3 and TRBJ2-1, with D possibly matching TRBD2 (5 bases). CDR3 length equals 15 residues. Between the trimmed V and J ends, which lost 1 base and 9 bases, there was a span of 16 bases. Germline CDR1 SGHNT, CDR2 YENEEA. Here the CDR3 DNA reads TGTGCCAGCAGCTTAGTGCCGCTACCGGGATCTGAGCAGTTCTTC. Protein product: CASSLVPLPGSEQFF.

The chain joins TRBV14 to TRBJ1-2, with 9 nucleotides matching TRBD1. V shed 7 bases, J shed 4 bases, and the junction held 7 bases outside the gene matches. This CDR3 is 14 amino acids long. CDR1 SGHDN and CDR2 FVKESK come from the germline V gene. The CDR3 region is CASTTGGNVYGYTF. As DNA, the CDR3 is TGTGCCAGCACTACAGGGGGCAACGTCTATGGCTACACCTTC.

The chain is built from TRBV19 and TRBJ2-3, with TRBD1 matching 10 bases. The CDR3 has 15 residues. Germline V gives CDR1 LNHDA, CDR2 SQIVND (reference sequence). Trimming cost V 5 bases and J 4 bases; bases outside gene matches: 6. Here the CDR3 DNA reads TGTGCCAGTAGTTTACGGGACAGGGGAGCAGATACGCAGTATTTT. As protein: CASSLRDRGADTQYF.

This clone turned up a few times. V usage is TRBV2 and J usage is TRBJ2-7, with TRBD2 matching over 7 bases. J was trimmed by 4 bases and V by 9 bases; bases with no gene match: 15. Germline CDR1 SNHLY, CDR2 FYNNEI. The CDR3 contains 15 residues. The CDR3 DNA reads TGTGCCAGTAGACTAGCTCGAACCTTCGGGTACGAGCAGTACTTC. Translation: CASRLARTFGYEQYF.

V is TRBV7-2 and J is TRBJ2-7, with D possibly TRBD2 on 6 matching bases. The CDR3 totals 15 residues. Trimming removed 1 base from V and 2 bases from J, with 12 bases in between. Germline V gives CDR1 SGHTA, CDR2 FQGNSA. The CDR3 is CASSLEGAGTYEQYF. DNA for the CDR3: TGTGCCAGCAGCTTAGAGGGAGCGGGCACCTACGAGCAGTACTTC.

As to this clone: The junction differs from germline at one of its ends, possibly a read error. Other DNA sequences within the sample encode an identical CDR3. The rearrangement links TRBV10-3 to TRBJ1-1; 7 nucleotides line up with TRBD1. The V gene's germline CDR1 is ENHRY and CDR2 SYGVKD. This CDR3 comprises 17 residues. The CDR3 bases are TGTGCCATCAGACCGGACAGGTTGAGGGACGGGGACACCGAAGCTTTCTTT. Amino acid sequence: CAIRPDRLRDGDTEAFF.

J is TRBJ1-2 and V is TRBV9; 9 bases align to TRBD1. Germline V lookup: CDR1 SGDLS, CDR2 YYNGEE. CDR3 size: 14 residues. V shed 0 bases, J shed 8 bases, and the junction held 5 bases outside the gene matches. The CDR3 reads CASSVDGTGMGYTF. In DNA, the CDR3 is TGTGCCAGCAGCGTAGACGGGACAGGGATGGGCTACACCTTC.

This chain joins TRBV7-2 and TRBJ1-6; the match to TRBD1 covers 9 bases. The CDR3 loop spans 17 amino acids. The V gene end was trimmed by 1 base and the J gene end by 11 bases; junction bases not matched to a gene: 12. CDR1 SGHTA and CDR2 FQGNSA come from the germline V gene. The CDR3 spells CASSLEGTGWNLAPLHF. For the CDR3, the DNA is TGTGCCAGCAGCTTAGAGGGGACAGGGTGGAATCTGGCACCCCTCCACTTT.

The V gene is TRBV14, the J gene TRBJ2-1; 16 bases are a match to TRBD2. The ends lost 4 bases at V and 8 bases at J; junction bases unmatched: 2. The CDR3 covers 15 residues. Germline-derived CDR1 and CDR2 are SGHDN and FVKESK. Here the CDR3 reads CASSRGLAGGYEQFF. CDR3 nucleotides: TGTGCCAGCAGCCGGGGACTAGCGGGAGGGTATGAGCAGTTCTTC.

CDR3 loop: CASSLLGQPQHF. The DNA of the CDR3 is TGTGCCAGCAGTTTATTGGGCCAGCCCCAGCATTTT. The V call is TRBV27, the J call TRBJ1-5; D is unclear. Trimming shortened V by 1 base and J by 7 bases, and 5 bases separated the two germline ends. This CDR3 has 12 amino acids. Germline CDR1 and CDR2: MNHEY and SMNVEV (reference sequence).

In regard to this clone: Other DNA sequences in the sample encode the same CDR3. The chain joins TRBV6-5 to TRBJ2-7, with 8 bases fitting TRBD1. The CDR3 covers 14 residues. Germline V gene data show CDR1 as MNHEY and CDR2 as SVGAGI. The trim removed 6 bases at V and 2 bases at J, leaving 6 bases unmatched. The CDR3 bases are TGTGCCAGCAGCCTCGGACAGGGACCCTACGAGCAGTACTTC. This sequence encodes CASSLGQGPYEQYF.

The chain is built from TRBV30 and TRBJ1-5, with a tentative D call TRBD1 (6 bases). Trimming took off 3 bases at V and 5 bases at J, with 17 bases between the two ends. The germline V gene has CDR1 GTSNPN and CDR2 SVGIG (reference sequence). The length of the CDR3 is 15 residues. CDR3 protein: CAWREFTGLDQPQHF. The CDR3 DNA follows: TGTGCCTGGAGGGAATTTACAGGGCTGGATCAGCCCCAGCATTTT.

The chain joins TRBV19 to TRBJ1-1; D is ambiguous. V was shortened by 3 bases and J by 1 base, with 3 bases between the two germline ends. Germline-derived CDR1 and CDR2 are LNHDA and SQIVND (reference sequence). The CDR3 has 12 residues. In DNA, the CDR3 is TGTGCCAGTAGTATCGGGAACACTGAAGCTTTCTTT. This translates into CASSIGNTEAFF.

CDR3: CASSVHRGGLYNEQFF. The CDR3, as DNA: TGTGCCAGCAGTGTCCACAGAGGGGGTCTCTACAATGAGCAGTTCTTC. V gene TRBV28 combines with J gene TRBJ2-1, with D possibly matching TRBD1 (6 bases). The germline V and J ends were trimmed by 5 bases and 3 bases, with 17 bases remaining between them. This CDR3 comprises 16 residues. Germline values: CDR1 MDHEN, CDR2 SYDVKM.

V is TRBV9 and J is TRBJ1-1; 7 bases agree with TRBD1. Germline V gene lookup returns CDR1 SGDLS and CDR2 YYNGEE. CDR3 length equals 15 residues. The J segment lost 7 bases and the V segment lost 0 bases, leaving 9 bases of the junction unmatched. This chain's CDR3 is CASSVAWTGVVEAFF. The CDR3 coding sequence is TGTGCCAGCAGCGTAGCTTGGACAGGAGTTGTTGAAGCTTTCTTT.

V is TRBV12-3 or TRBV12-4 and J is TRBJ1-2; no clear D. The CDR3 has 13 amino acids. Deletions cut 7 bases from V and 7 bases from J, with 16 bases between. As DNA, the CDR3 is TGTGCCAGCACCCCAAGGGAGGGTCGTGGCTACACCTTC. Its protein product is CASTPREGRGYTF.

This chain's CDR3 is CAWTGDTEAFF. In DNA form, the CDR3 reads TGTGCCTGGACCGGGGACACTGAAGCTTTCTTT. The rearrangement links TRBV30 to TRBJ1-1, with D uncertain. The germline gives CDR1 GTSNPN, CDR2 SVGIG (reference sequence). Trimming removed 4 bases at V and 3 bases at J, with 6 bases between. The CDR3 consists of 11 residues.

V is TRBV5-8 and J is TRBJ1-6; no firm D call. This CDR3 has 14 residues. The germline V gene has CDR1 SGHTS and CDR2 YDEGEE. Trimming shortened V by 0 bases and J by 10 bases, and 11 bases separated the two germline ends. The CDR3 DNA reads as TGTGCCAGCAGCTTGGATGGCGGTCGGTCACCCCTCCACTTT. Translated: CASSLDGGRSPLHF.

The V and J genes are TRBV6-5 and TRBJ2-2; weak D call: TRBD1 (7 bases). Germline V gene data show CDR1 as MNHEY and CDR2 as SVGAGI. The CDR3 runs 15 residues. V was pared by 6 bases and J by 4 bases, with 15 bases between. Written as DNA, the CDR3 is TGTGCCAGCAGGGGCGGGGACAGAGCCACCGGGGAGCTGTTTTTT. It yields the protein CASRGGDRATGELFF.

This rearrangement joins TRBV4-3 to TRBJ1-3; no clear D gene. The CDR3 is 14 amino acids. V was trimmed by 0 bases and J by 2 bases, leaving 5 bases between them. Germline CDR1 LGHNA, CDR2 YSLEER. The CDR3 spells CASSQDRPGNTIYF. The CDR3 bases are TGCGCCAGCAGCCAAGACAGGCCTGGAAACACCATATATTTT.

Many counts were recorded for this clone. This chain joins TRBV28 and TRBJ2-1, with 10 bases that match TRBD2. The CDR3 is made up of 18 amino acids. In germline, CDR1 is MDHEN, CDR2 SYDVKM. V trimming: 6 bases; J trimming: 0 bases; junction bases outside the gene matches: 11. In DNA form, the CDR3 reads TGTGCCAGCAGGAAGGGCCTAGCGGGAGCCTTCTCCTACAATGAGCAGTTCTTC. Amino acids: CASRKGLAGAFSYNEQFF.

V gene TRBV6-1 combines with J gene TRBJ2-7; D perhaps matches TRBD1 (6 bases). V was cut by 0 bases and J by 9 bases, with 9 bases left in between. Germline assignment: CDR1 MNHNS and CDR2 SASEGT. This CDR3 has 12 amino acids. The CDR3 coding sequence is TGTGCCAGCAGTGAAGCAGGGGGTGGGCAGTACTTC. Its translation: CASSEAGGGQYF.

The chain uses TRBV27 and TRBJ2-5; TRBD1 might be the D (6 bases). CDR3 length equals 15 residues. Deletions cut 2 bases from V and 3 bases from J, with 13 bases between. CDR1 MNHEY and CDR2 SMNVEV come from the germline V gene (reference sequence). The CDR3 loop is CASSLIGGAEETQYF. Written as DNA, the CDR3 is TGTGCCAGCAGTTTAATAGGGGGAGCGGAAGAGACCCAGTACTTC.

The chain uses TRBV19 and TRBJ1-3, with D perhaps TRBD1 (6 bases). Germline V gives CDR1 LNHDA, CDR2 SQIVND (reference sequence). The CDR3 spans 16 residues. V was shortened by 2 bases and J by 0 bases, with 11 bases between the two germline ends. CDR3 DNA: TGTGCCAGTAGTATATCCAGGGGAAGCTCTGGAAACACCATATATTTT. Translated: CASSISRGSSGNTIYF.